The 21 T cell receptor beta chains below all came from one sample that was sequenced in a study of cytomegalovirus exposure and HLA in healthy donors. Amplification used 60 Vbeta primers and 13 Jbeta primers. Measured with immunoSEQ multiplex PCR; TCRdb has only the in-frame clones, and not every one. The sample yields some 39,000 clones, of which the top ten take up 3.2%. Sequenced: PBMCs. The receptor set was obtained from a woman aged 25 to 45 in good health and CMV-seropositive.

V gene TRBV5-1 combines with J gene TRBJ2-3, with D perhaps matching TRBD2 (5 bases). CDR1 and CDR2 (germline): SGHRS, YFSETQ. V gave up 3 bases and J gave up 3 bases, with 14 bases separating them. This CDR3 spans 15 amino acids. CDR3 region: CASSSNVGSTDTQYF. The CDR3, as DNA: TGCGCCAGCAGCTCCAACGTAGGGAGTACAGATACGCAGTATTTT.

CDR3 coding DNA: TGTGCCACTACCGAGGTTCTGAGCAATCAGCCCCAGCATTTT. Translating it yields CATTEVLSNQPQHF. V and J are TRBV6-6 and TRBJ1-5; D is unclear. Germline V gene lookup returns CDR1 MNHNY and CDR2 SVGAGI (reference sequence). The CDR3 extends over 14 amino acids. The V gene lost 10 bases and the J gene lost 1 base, with 14 bases spanning the gap.

The rearrangement uses TRBV15 and TRBJ2-5; perhaps TRBD1 as D (6 bases). V gave up 1 base and J gave up 5 bases, with 17 bases separating them. CDR1 LNHNV and CDR2 YYDKDF come from the germline V gene (reference sequence). The CDR3 sequence is 16 residues long. The CDR3 DNA follows: TGTGCCACCAGCAGAGGGAGGACAGTGGATGGGGAGACCCAGTACTTC. Translation gives CATSRGRTVDGETQYF.

The CDR3 DNA follows: TGTGCCAGCAGTTACGGCGGTCAGTATAATGAAAAACTGTTTTTT. Translation gives CASSYGGQYNEKLFF. This rearrangement joins TRBV6-6 to TRBJ1-4; D unclear. The V gene's germline CDR1 is MNHNY and CDR2 SVGAGI (reference sequence). The CDR3 covers 15 residues. Trimming shortened V by 2 bases and J by 4 bases, and 11 bases separated the two germline ends.

This chain links TRBV5-4 with TRBJ1-2; no clear D gene. Trimming removed 9 bases at V and 6 bases at J, with 21 bases between. The CDR3 sequence is 14 residues long. Looked up from germline, CDR1 is SGHNT and CDR2 is YYREEE (reference sequence). The CDR3 DNA sequence: TGTGCCACCGTGTCCCCGGGCCCGGAGGATGGCTACACCTTC. It is translated as CATVSPGPEDGYTF.

The rearrangement uses TRBV6-5 and TRBJ1-4; D uncertain. The germline V gene has CDR1 MNHEY and CDR2 SVGAGI. The CDR3 runs 14 residues. Deletions cut 0 bases from V and 5 bases from J, with 7 bases between. This chain's CDR3 is CASSYSRTNEKLFF. The CDR3 nucleotides are TGTGCCAGCAGTTACTCGAGAACGAATGAAAAACTGTTTTTT.

This rearrangement joins TRBV7-8 to TRBJ2-7; 7 positions match TRBD1. This CDR3 contains 17 residues. Unmatched junction bases numbered 13, after V lost 3 bases and J lost 2 bases. The germline gives CDR1 SGHVS, CDR2 FQNEAQ. The CDR3 nucleotides read TGTGCCAGCAGCTTGGGGAACAGAGGGACAGCAGCCTACGAGCAGTACTTC. It yields the protein CASSLGNRGTAAYEQYF.

The rearrangement joins TRBV6-1 to TRBJ1-1, with 8 bases matching TRBD1. Germline loops: CDR1 MNHNS, CDR2 SASEGT. J gave up 7 bases and V 0 bases, and 4 bases lay outside the gene matches. The CDR3 is 14 amino acids. The CDR3 nucleotides are TGTGCCAGCAGTGAAGCCAGGGGGCCTAGTGAAGCTTTCTTT. Translation: CASSEARGPSEAFF.

This chain uses TRBV7-2 with TRBJ2-1, with D perhaps TRBD1 (5 bases). CDR1 is SGHTA, CDR2 FQGNSA, per germline. This CDR3 contains 15 residues. Between the trimmed V and J ends, which lost 1 base and 4 bases, there was a span of 11 bases. CDR3 nucleotides: TGTGCCAGCAGCTTAGTTGGGGCAGAATACAATGAGCAGTTCTTC. Amino acid sequence: CASSLVGAEYNEQFF.

The rearrangement joins TRBV6-5 to TRBJ1-1; 7 nucleotides match TRBD1. Trimming removed 2 bases from V and 4 bases from J; junction bases left unmatched: 10. Germline-derived CDR1 and CDR2 are MNHEY and SVGAGI. The CDR3 extends over 16 amino acids. CDR3 bases: TGTGCCAGCAGTTACGACATAATGACAGGGTTCACTGAAGCTTTCTTT. This sequence encodes CASSYDIMTGFTEAFF.

The chain couples TRBV7-2 to TRBJ2-5, with a tentative D call TRBD2 (5 bases). The CDR3 extends over 14 amino acids. V was trimmed by 6 bases and J by 7 bases, leaving 18 bases between them. In germline, CDR1 is SGHTA, CDR2 FQGNSA. Written as DNA, the CDR3 is TGTGCCAGCAGGGGAGTAGGTGCTACGGGGACCCAGTACTTC. The encoded protein is CASRGVGATGTQYF.

The V gene is TRBV18, the J gene TRBJ1-3; no reliable D call. This CDR3 is built from 15 residues. From germline, CDR1 is KGHSH and CDR2 LQKENI. Trimming removed 6 bases at V and 1 base at J, with 13 bases between. The CDR3 bases are TGTGCCAGCTCTATAGCGGACCTATCTGGAAACACCATATATTTT. Translated, it gives CASSIADLSGNTIYF.

This chain connects TRBV7-9 to TRBJ2-7; D is perhaps TRBD1 (6 bases). This CDR3 has 15 amino acids. Between the trimmed V and J ends, which lost 2 bases and 6 bases, there was a span of 17 bases. CDR1 and CDR2 from the germline V gene are SEHNR and FQNEAQ (reference sequence). The CDR3 reads CASSLRAGDPREQYF. CDR3 bases: TGTGCCAGCAGCTTAAGGGCAGGGGATCCTCGCGAGCAGTACTTC.

This chain connects TRBV19 to TRBJ2-5; possibly TRBD2 for D (6 bases). Trimming stripped 6 bases from V and 4 bases from J, with 12 bases between. Germline CDR1 is LNHDA and CDR2 is SQIVND (reference sequence). The CDR3 spans 13 residues. The CDR3 bases are TGTGCCAGTAGCCCTTCGGAGGGAGAGACCCAGTACTTC. This gives the protein CASSPSEGETQYF. The whole variable domain, filled in from reference TRBV19 and TRBJ2-5, reads DGGITQSPKYLFRKEGQNVTLSCEQNLNHDAMYWYRQDPGQGLRLIYYSQIVNDFQKGDIAEGYSVSREKKESFPLTVTSAQKNPTAFYLCASSPSEGETQYFGPGTRLLVL.

The chain couples TRBV11-2 to TRBJ2-3; TRBD2 might be the D (5 bases). The CDR3 is 14 amino acids. V was clipped by 5 bases and J by 6 bases, with 15 bases between them. Germline V CDR1 and CDR2: SGHAT, FQNNGV. CDR3 residues: CASSKLLRVDTQYF. CDR3 bases: TGTGCCAGCAGCAAGCTCCTGCGGGTGGATACGCAGTATTTT.

The genes are TRBV6-5 and TRBJ2-5, with D tentatively TRBD1 (6 bases). The germline CDR1 and CDR2 sequences are MNHEY and SVGAGI. Trimming removed 6 bases at V and 5 bases at J, with 19 bases between. The CDR3 is 15 amino acids. In DNA form, the CDR3 reads TGTGCCAGCAGAACTCTCAGGGGTATACACGAGACCCAGTACTTC. Residues: CASRTLRGIHETQYF.

The chain combines TRBV29-1 with TRBJ2-7; 11 nucleotides align to TRBD1. V lost 7 bases to trimming and J lost 5 bases; unmatched junction nucleotides: 10. CDR1 is SQVTM and CDR2 is ANQGSEA in the germline V gene. CDR3 length: 14 amino acids. The CDR3 DNA sequence: TGCAGCGCTACTTCCGGGACAGGGGGTAACGAGCAGTACTTC. It yields the protein CSATSGTGGNEQYF.

This sequence joins TRBV2 and TRBJ1-3; 7 bases are shared with TRBD1. Germline loops: CDR1 SNHLY, CDR2 FYNNEI. The junction had 4 bases not matched to a gene; V was cut back by 6 bases and J by 2 bases. This CDR3 has 14 residues. The CDR3, as DNA: TGTGCCAGCAGCAAGGGACAGCCTGGAAACACCATATATTTT. Translated: CASSKGQPGNTIYF.

The V and J genes are TRBV10-1 and TRBJ2-3; no definite D call. Looked up from germline, CDR1 is WNHNN and CDR2 is SYGVQD (reference sequence). The CDR3 contains 16 residues. V lost 0 bases to trimming and J lost 0 bases, with 10 bases between them. For the CDR3, the DNA is TGCGCCAGCAGTGAGTCGACTCTAGGCAGCACAGATACGCAGTATTTT. Its protein product is CASSESTLGSTDTQYF.

This chain joins TRBV7-9 and TRBJ2-5; D not resolved. Germline V gene lookup returns CDR1 SEHNR and CDR2 FQNEAQ (reference sequence). The CDR3 contains 15 residues. V dropped 0 bases and J dropped 4 bases, with 12 bases sitting between them. The CDR3 region is CASSLANGLGETQYF. DNA of the CDR3: TGTGCCAGCAGCTTAGCGAATGGCCTAGGAGAGACCCAGTACTTC. Supplemented by reference TRBV7-9 and TRBJ2-5, the full variable domain reads DTGVSQNPRHKITKRGQNVTFRCDPISEHNRLYWYRQTLGQGPEFLTYFQNEAQLEKSRLLSDRFSAERPKGSFSTLEIQRTEQGDSAMYLCASSLANGLGETQYFGPGTRLLVL.

The V gene is TRBV5-4, the J gene TRBJ1-6, with 11 bases lining up with TRBD1. V gave up 4 bases and J gave up 9 bases; unmatched junction bases: 9. This CDR3 spans 16 amino acids. The V gene's germline CDR1 is SGHNT and CDR2 YYREEE (reference sequence). CDR3 residues: CASSPGQGATASPLHF. The CDR3 bases are TGTGCCAGCAGCCCAGGACAGGGGGCGACGGCTTCACCCCTCCACTTT.